This TCR beta chain was captured in a study of cytomegalovirus exposure and HLA in healthy donors. Study details: Tens of millions of unique TCRs from HLA-typed donors made up an early data release. For the roughly 400 genotyped donors, more than 65% fell within the Caucasian-associated ancestry cluster.

The germline V and J ends were trimmed by 5 bases and 2 bases, with 7 bases remaining between them. CDR3 length: 12 residues. Germline lookup yields CDR1 MDHEN and CDR2 SYDVKM. The PCR employed 60 Vbeta primers together with 13 Jbeta primers. Generated by immunoSEQ multiplex PCR, the TCRdb table keeps only in-frame clones and is missing some. Here the sample spans over 85,000 clones, about three quarters being singletons. With regard to this clone: Its target is not known.

Overall study results and limits: Follow-up analysis seemed to connect common viral pathogens with several of the most significant clusters identified. A classifier reportedly called cytomegalovirus status with high sensitivity and specificity.

The specimen sequenced was PBMCs. The clonotype comes from a woman aged 55-69 years in good health and CMV-seropositive. The V and J genes are TRBV28 and TRBJ2-7, with no clear D. CDR3 DNA sequence: TGTGCCAGCAGTCCTGGCCCCTACGAGCAGTACTTC. It translates to CASSPGPYEQYF. Full variable domain (missing parts from reference TRBV28 and TRBJ2-7): DVKVTQSSRYLVKRTGEKVFLECVQDMDHENMFWYRQDPGLGLRLIYFSYDVKMKEKGDIPEGYSVSREKKERFSLILESASTNQTSMYLCASSPGPYEQYFGPGTRLTVT.